Below, 22 T cell receptor beta chains from the same sample are listed, as sequenced in a study of T-cell reconstitution after alpha-beta-depleted transplantation in children. TCRbeta library construction was performed incorporating unique molecular identifiers. TCRdb reprocessed the PCR reads with MiXCR, giving one entry per CDR3 protein. The table shows approximately 390,000 distinct CDR3 sequences, with roughly 10% occurring only once. Sequenced here: PBMCs from the stem cell graft donor, sampled from the stem cell graft. These receptors all come from a human donor who donated a stem cell graft to a child with acute myeloid leukemia.

The chain recombines TRBV15 with TRBJ2-7; D gene unclear. The CDR3 runs to 14 residues. Per germline, CDR1 LNHNV and CDR2 YYDKDF (reference sequence). The ends were cut back, 1 base at V and 5 bases at J, with 12 bases in the middle. In nucleotides, the CDR3 is TGTGCCACCAGCAGAGGTGCGGCCTTCGACGAGCAGTACTTC. It translates to CATSRGAAFDEQYF.

As regards this clonotype: The junction departs from the called germline gene at one end, perhaps through a read error. The rearrangement links TRBV6-5 to TRBJ1-1; unclear D gene. This CDR3 region has 14 residues. CDR1 is MNHEY, CDR2 SVGAGI, per germline. CDR3 residues: CTSSYSTGNTEAFF. CDR3 DNA: TGTACCAGCAGTTACTCTACGGGGAACACTGAAGCTTTCTTT.

This clonotype was counted a few times. V is TRBV3-1 and J is TRBJ2-1; D possibly corresponds to TRBD2 (5 bases). Trimming removed 0 bases at V and 5 bases at J, with 14 bases between. This CDR3 is built from 16 residues. CDR1 is LGHDT and CDR2 is YNNKEL in the germline V gene (reference sequence). The DNA of the CDR3 is TGTGCCAGCAGCCAAGATAATACCGGGGTCCACAATGAGCAGTTCTTC. This translates into CASSQDNTGVHNEQFF.

This clonotype has a count of ten or more. The chain joins TRBV5-1 to TRBJ2-1; 9 bases map to TRBD2. Germline CDR1 and CDR2: SGHRS and YFSETQ. The CDR3 extends over 17 amino acids. V dropped 5 bases and J dropped 4; count of bases not matched to a gene: 13. For the CDR3, the DNA is TGCGCCAGCAGTTATTCGAAGCGGGAGGACCCATACAATGAGCAGTTCTTC. This sequence encodes CASSYSKREDPYNEQFF.

The sample holds many counts of this clonotype. V usage is TRBV7-2 and J usage is TRBJ2-1; D is unclear. Trimming cost V 1 base and J 6 bases, with 13 bases left between them. Germline V gene sequence: CDR1 SGHTA, CDR2 FQGNSA. The CDR3 covers 15 residues. In DNA form, the CDR3 reads TGTGCCAGCAGCTTAGTAGCCCTTTCCCGCAATGAGCAGTTCTTC. As protein: CASSLVALSRNEQFF.

This chain links TRBV7-2 with TRBJ2-7; D is unresolved. This CDR3 has 14 residues. CDR1 is SGHTA and CDR2 is FQGNSA in the germline V gene. V was pared by 1 base and J by 6 bases, with 13 bases between. CDR3: CASSLDTGFSEQYF. The CDR3 coding sequence is TGTGCCAGCAGCTTAGACACTGGTTTCTCCGAGCAGTACTTC.

This clonotype was counted many times. This chain joins TRBV5-1 and TRBJ2-3; D is unclear. The CDR3 has 16 amino acids. V lost 2 bases and J lost 2, with 15 bases in between. Germline CDR1 SGHRS, CDR2 YFSETQ. The DNA of the CDR3 is TGCGCCAGCAGCTTAGATTCGCTTTTCGACACAGATACGCAGTATTTT. Amino acid sequence: CASSLDSLFDTDTQYF.

This clonotype was recorded a few times. The J gene is TRBJ2-3, the V gene TRBV4-1; unclear D gene. The germline gives CDR1 MGHRA, CDR2 YSYEKL. The CDR3 length is 17 residues. The V gene lost 0 bases and the J gene lost 2 bases, with 15 bases spanning the gap. In nucleotides, the CDR3 is TGCGCCAGCAGCCAAGAGTTAAGGCCGTCCCACACAGATACGCAGTATTTT. It encodes CASSQELRPSHTDTQYF.

This clonotype was counted only a few times. This chain links TRBV15 with TRBJ2-1; D may be TRBD1 (6 bases). Germline V CDR1 and CDR2: LNHNV, YYDKDF (reference sequence). This CDR3 region has 13 residues. V lost 1 base to trimming and J lost 6 bases, with 7 bases between them. The CDR3 DNA reads as TGTGCCACCAGCAGAGCAGGGGCCAATGAGCAGTTCTTC. Translating it yields CATSRAGANEQFF.

This clonotype was counted between two and nine times. The chain recombines TRBV6-5 with TRBJ1-4; 7 nucleotides align to TRBD1. The CDR3 has 14 amino acids. The J segment lost 8 bases and the V segment lost 6 bases, leaving 9 bases of the junction unmatched. Germline values: CDR1 MNHEY, CDR2 SVGAGI. This CDR3 reads CASRWTGGEEKLFF. The CDR3 DNA follows: TGTGCCAGCAGATGGACAGGAGGAGAGGAAAAACTGTTTTTT.

This clonotype was counted many times. The chain combines TRBV20-1 with TRBJ1-5, with D possibly matching TRBD1 (5 bases). The CDR3 consists of 14 residues. Germline V gives CDR1 DFQATT, CDR2 SNEGSKA (reference sequence). V lost 5 bases and J 2 bases, leaving 13 bases between the germline ends. CDR3 amino acids: CSASGRGGNQPQHF. CDR3 in DNA: TGCAGTGCTTCAGGGCGGGGTGGCAATCAGCCCCAGCATTTT.

This clonotype turned up a few times. The rearrangement joins TRBV5-1 to TRBJ2-3, with D maybe TRBD2 (7 bases). The CDR3 spans 17 residues. Germline assignment: CDR1 SGHRS and CDR2 YFSETQ. V lost 4 bases and J lost 2, with 20 bases in between. DNA for the CDR3: TGCGCCAGCAGCACCCATAAGGGGGGGAAACTCACAGATACGCAGTATTTT. Its translation is CASSTHKGGKLTDTQYF.

The V gene is TRBV5-4, the J gene TRBJ2-1; tentative D call: TRBD1 (6 bases). Germline V gene lookup returns CDR1 SGHNT and CDR2 YYREEE (reference sequence). This CDR3 region has 16 residues. V lost 4 bases to trimming and J lost 2 bases, with 16 bases between them. CDR3 nucleotide sequence: TGTGCCAGCAGCATCGGTCTAGGGGGAACCTACAATGAGCAGTTCTTC. Translated, it gives CASSIGLGGTYNEQFF.

Only a few counts were recorded for this clonotype. This chain uses TRBV18 with TRBJ2-1; TRBD2 agrees at 7 bases. Germline V gene lookup returns CDR1 KGHSH and CDR2 LQKENI. After removal of 8 bases from V and 8 bases from J, the junction contained 18 bases not matched to a gene. This CDR3 has 16 residues. This CDR3 is CASARPLLAEHHEQFF. CDR3 bases: TGTGCCAGCGCGCGGCCTCTGCTAGCGGAGCATCATGAGCAGTTCTTC.

The rearrangement uses TRBV6-2 or TRBV6-3 and TRBJ2-7, with TRBD2 matching over 13 bases. The CDR3 spans 13 residues. Germline values: CDR1 MNHEY, CDR2 SVGEGT. The junction had 1 base not matched to a gene; V was cut back by 6 bases and J by 5 bases. The CDR3 here is CASRLAGGNEQYF. CDR3 nucleotides: TGTGCCAGCAGACTAGCGGGAGGGAACGAGCAGTACTTC.

This chain uses TRBV9 with TRBJ2-1; 7 nucleotides agree with TRBD1. From germline, CDR1 is SGDLS and CDR2 YYNGEE. The junction had 4 bases not matched to a gene; V was cut back by 0 bases and J by 4 bases. This CDR3 is built from 15 residues. The CDR3 nucleotides are TGTGCCAGCAGCGTAGGAGGGACAGAGTACAATGAGCAGTTCTTC. Translated, it gives CASSVGGTEYNEQFF.

A word on this clonotype: A read error may explain this, as a much larger clone is one base away. The rearrangement links TRBV19 to TRBJ2-1, with TRBD2 matching 7 bases. V lost 3 bases, J lost 3 bases, and 8 bases stayed unmatched. CDR3 length: 16 amino acids. The V gene's germline CDR1 is LNHDA and CDR2 SQIVND (reference sequence). DNA of the CDR3: TGTGCCAGTAGTATGACTAGCAGGAGCCTCTACAATGAGCAGTTCTTC. It is translated as CASSMTSRSLYNEQFF.

This clonotype has a handful of counts. The J gene is TRBJ2-4, the V gene TRBV30, with 7 bases identical to TRBD2. Germline CDR1 GTSNPN, CDR2 SVGIG (reference sequence). J gave up 8 bases and V 0 bases, and 13 bases lay outside the gene matches. There are 16 residues in the CDR3. The CDR3 loop reads CAWSVSAGMAGDIQYF. The DNA of the CDR3 is TGTGCCTGGAGTGTCTCGGCGGGGATGGCGGGAGACATTCAGTACTTC. The full variable domain, with the rest looked up from reference TRBV30 and TRBJ2-4, is SQTIHQWPATLVQPVGSPLSLECTVEGTSNPNLYWYRQAAGRGLQLLFYSVGIGQISSEVPQNLSASRPQDRQFILSSKKLLLSDSGFYLCAWSVSAGMAGDIQYFGAGTRLSVL.

The table lists this clonotype with a few counts. This sequence joins TRBV10-3 and TRBJ1-1; the match to TRBD1 covers 8 bases. Losses at the gene ends were 4 bases for V and 5 bases for J; bases not matched to a gene: 3. CDR1 and CDR2 (germline): ENHRY, SYGVKD. The CDR3 covers 13 residues. Here the CDR3 DNA reads TGTGCCATCAGTGGACAGGGGAGGACTGAAGCTTTCTTT. Amino acid sequence: CAISGQGRTEAFF.

Many counts were recorded for this clonotype. The J gene is TRBJ2-1, the V gene TRBV29-1, with a weak D call TRBD1 (5 bases). CDR3 length: 13 amino acids. Trimming removed 7 bases from V and 3 bases from J, with 13 bases in between. CDR1 SQVTM and CDR2 ANQGSEA come from the germline V gene. This CDR3 reads CSAGDSDYNEQFF. CDR3 DNA sequence: TGCAGCGCTGGAGACAGCGACTACAATGAGCAGTTCTTC.

The chain recombines TRBV4-2 with TRBJ1-2; TRBD1 matches at 7 bases. V lost 5 bases to trimming and J lost 2 bases; unmatched junction nucleotides: 8. This CDR3 spans 15 amino acids. Per germline, CDR1 LGHNA and CDR2 YNFKEQ. The CDR3 nucleotides read TGTGCCAGCAGCAGCGGACAGGAGAAGAACTATGGCTACACCTTC. Its protein product is CASSSGQEKNYGYTF.

This sequence joins TRBV6-5 and TRBJ2-7, with D unclear. The length of the CDR3 is 13 residues. Germline assignment: CDR1 MNHEY and CDR2 SVGAGI. The CDR3 sequence: CASSYHLGYDQYV. CDR3 in DNA: TGTGCCAGCAGTTACCATCTGGGCTACGACCAGTACGTC.